This passage covers 13 T cell receptor beta chains from one sample sequenced in a study of early T cells in non-severe SARS-CoV-2 infection. TCRdb itself ran the 5' RACE reads through MiXCR, one entry per CDR3 protein. The top ten hold 3% to 4% of the sample, which has 70,000 or so distinct CDR3 sequences, 4.6% seen once. Sequences were derived from whole blood, sampled at baseline. These receptors all come from an adult who was a healthcare worker with PCR-confirmed SARS-CoV-2 infection or an uninfected control (not recorded which). The donor label of this sample is uncertain.

This clonotype was seen repeatedly, ten times or more. This sequence joins TRBV29-1 and TRBJ1-5, with 9 nucleotides matching TRBD1. The CDR3 is 16 residues long. Germline V lookup: CDR1 SQVTM, CDR2 ANQGSEA. V trimming: 7 bases; J trimming: 3 bases; junction bases outside the gene matches: 13. CDR3 in amino acids: CSATTGGLGNNQPQHF. CDR3 sequence (DNA): TGCAGCGCTACGACAGGGGGGCTAGGCAACAATCAGCCCCAGCATTTT.

This clonotype was recorded many times. This chain joins TRBV30 and TRBJ2-7; D tentatively reads TRBD1 or TRBD2 (5 bases each). CDR3 length equals 16 residues. V was clipped by 0 bases and J by 0 bases, with 15 bases between them. Germline CDR1 is GTSNPN and CDR2 is SVGIG (reference sequence). This CDR3 reads CAWSVLGQLYSYEQYF. CDR3 DNA sequence: TGTGCCTGGAGTGTACTAGGACAACTATACTCCTACGAGCAGTACTTC.

This clonotype has a handful of counts. The junction departs from germline at one end; a sequencing error may be responsible. CDR3 sequence reads: CASTEGQRGHF. The CDR3 nucleotides are TGTGCCAGTACCGAAGGCCAGCGGGGCCATTTC. The chain couples TRBV19 to TRBJ2-3, with TRBD2 matching over 7 bases. The CDR3 is 11 residues long. Per the germline V gene, CDR1 is LNHDA and CDR2 is SQIVND (reference sequence).

This clonotype was counted at least ten times. Germline is not matched at one junction end, which may reflect a read error. This rearrangement joins TRBV7-7 to TRBJ2-5, with a possible D match to TRBD1 (5 bases). This CDR3 is 15 amino acids long. Germline lookup yields CDR1 SSHAT and CDR2 FNYEAQ (reference sequence). The CDR3 coding sequence is TGTGCTAGCAGCTTAGCCCCTCCAGGGTCCGAGACCCAGTACTTC. This sequence encodes CASSLAPPGSETQYF.

In its sample, this clonotype was seen many times. The chain links TRBV7-2 to TRBJ2-1; TRBD1 agrees at 7 bases. The CDR3 runs 15 residues. Germline values: CDR1 SGHTA, CDR2 FQGNSA. V trimming: 3 bases; J trimming: 0 bases; junction bases outside the gene matches: 2. CDR3 in amino acids: CASSLTGHSYNEQFF. The CDR3 region has the DNA TGTGCCAGCAGCTTGACAGGGCACTCCTACAATGAGCAGTTCTTC.

This clonotype was counted ten times or more. A read error may account for a junction end that differs from germline. The chain links TRBV12-3 or TRBV12-4 to TRBJ1-6; D is uncertain. The CDR3 spans 14 residues. CDR3: CASSTSSYYSPLHF. The CDR3 coding sequence is TGTGCCAGCAGCACAAGTTCCTATTATTCACCCCTCCACTTT.

The sample holds many counts of this clonotype. The chain uses TRBV6-5 and TRBJ2-7; D possibly corresponds to TRBD1 (6 bases). Per the germline V gene, CDR1 is MNHEY and CDR2 is SVGAGI. The CDR3 covers 14 residues. The V and J ends lost 1 base and 7 bases respectively, with 14 bases between them. The CDR3 region is CASSYLTGLGEQYF. CDR3 nucleotide sequence: TGTGCCAGCAGTTACTTAACAGGGTTGGGAGAGCAGTACTTC.

This clonotype was recorded at least ten times. This chain links TRBV6-5 with TRBJ2-4; D is uncertain. This CDR3 is 16 amino acids long. The V gene lost 2 bases and the J gene lost 0 bases, with 11 bases spanning the gap. The germline gives CDR1 MNHEY, CDR2 SVGAGI. For the CDR3, the DNA is TGTGCCAGCAGTTACGGAATTACGGCAGCCAAAAACATTCAGTACTTC. Protein: CASSYGITAAKNIQYF.

This clonotype has a count of ten or more. The chain combines TRBV10-1 with TRBJ2-7; D possibly corresponds to TRBD1 (6 bases). Germline-derived CDR1 and CDR2 are WNHNN and SYGVQD (reference sequence). The V and J ends lost 4 bases and 2 bases respectively, with 12 bases between them. This CDR3 spans 14 amino acids. CDR3 residues: CASSVGGTPYEQYF. The DNA for the CDR3 is TGCGCCAGCAGTGTAGGGGGAACCCCCTACGAGCAGTACTTC.

This clonotype showed up many times. The V call is TRBV6-5, the J call TRBJ2-4; D might be TRBD1 or TRBD2, each matching 6 bases. In germline, CDR1 is MNHEY, CDR2 SVGAGI. CDR3 length: 14 amino acids. The germline V and J ends were trimmed by 5 bases and 6 bases, with 14 bases remaining between them. CDR3 region: CASSRGTGGNIQYF. Here the CDR3 DNA reads TGTGCCAGCAGTAGGGGGACCGGGGGAAACATTCAGTACTTC.

In its sample, this clonotype was seen many times. The chain carries TRBV18 and TRBJ2-5, with 9 bases identical to TRBD1. This CDR3 contains 15 residues. V gave up 4 bases and J gave up 3 bases; unmatched junction bases: 6. The V gene's germline CDR1 is KGHSH and CDR2 LQKENI. The CDR3 loop is CASSQERQGEETQYF. DNA for the CDR3: TGTGCCAGCTCACAAGAAAGACAGGGGGAAGAGACCCAGTACTTC.

This clonotype was observed at least ten times. The chain carries TRBV7-8 and TRBJ2-1, with 7 positions matching TRBD1. J gave up 4 bases and V 5 bases, and 8 bases lay outside the gene matches. The CDR3 spans 15 residues. Germline CDR1 and CDR2: SGHVS and FQNEAQ. The CDR3 is CASSPDWDRYNEQFF. DNA for the CDR3: TGTGCCAGCAGCCCGGATTGGGACAGATACAATGAGCAGTTCTTC.

This clonotype has a count of ten or more. The chain uses TRBV6-1 and TRBJ2-3, with 10 bases lining up with TRBD1. V lost 7 bases and J lost 0; bases outside the gene matches: 7. Per germline, CDR1 MNHNS and CDR2 SASEGT. This CDR3 is 16 amino acids long. Here the CDR3 reads CASTGDRGFSTDTQYF. The CDR3 nucleotides are TGTGCCAGCACCGGGGACAGGGGATTTAGCACAGATACGCAGTATTTT.